Following are 30 T cell receptor beta chains from one sample sequenced in a study of a mutant IDH1 vaccine in newly diagnosed glioma. Here immunoSEQ multiplex PCR was the method, and the copy in TCRdb shows in-frame clones only, minus some. The table includes around 130,000 clones, about 82% detected once. Regarding time point: week 11, during vaccination. Each dose of the vaccine consisted of 300 ug of mutant IDH1 20-mer peptide, with topical imiquimod. These TCRs' antigens remain unknown. This sample comprised PBMCs, obtained from a glioma patient whose treatment included an IDH1 peptide vaccine. The receptor source for this set is a man between 40 and 49 years old with glioma.

This clone came up once. The chain links TRBV7-2 to TRBJ2-5, with TRBD1 matching 8 bases. The CDR3 spans 13 residues. Germline V gene lookup returns CDR1 SGHTA and CDR2 FQGNSA. Unmatched junction bases numbered 4, after V lost 5 bases and J lost 5 bases. The CDR3 coding sequence is TGTGCCAGCAGCGGACAGGGCGGGGAGACCCAGTACTTC. It translates to CASSGQGGETQYF.

This clone appeared once. The conserved closing phenylalanine or tryptophan is absent in this CDR3, likely reflecting a read error. The limits of the CDR3 on the DNA are not certain, so only TCRdb's listed CDR3 is given. This rearrangement joins TRBV30 to TRBJ2-7. CDR1 GTSNPN and CDR2 SVGIG come from the germline V gene (reference sequence). The CDR3 spans 8 residues, counting both ends. The chain's CDR3 is CAWSETYS.

J is TRBJ2-2 and V is TRBV18; 11 bases map to TRBD2. CDR3 length equals 16 residues. CDR1 is KGHSH and CDR2 is LQKENI in the germline V gene. V trimming: 5 bases; J trimming: 0 bases; junction bases outside the gene matches: 2. CDR3 sequence (DNA): TGTGCCAGCTCAGCTAGCGGGAGGTCGAACACCGGGGAGCTGTTTTTT. Amino acid sequence: CASSASGRSNTGELFF. Full variable domain (remainder filled in from reference TRBV18 and TRBJ2-2): NAGVMQNPRHLVRRRGQEARLRCSPMKGHSHVYWYRQLPEEGLKFMVYLQKENIIDESGMPKERFSAEFPKEGPSILRIQQVVRGDSAAYFCASSASGRSNTGELFFGEGSRLTVL.

This clone was seen a few times. The V call is TRBV28, the J call TRBJ1-5, with 7 bases lining up with TRBD1. Germline lookup yields CDR1 MDHEN and CDR2 SYDVKM. This CDR3 is built from 11 residues. V lost 4 bases and J lost 12; bases outside the gene matches: 3. The CDR3 spells CASSSWDSQHF. As DNA, the CDR3 is TGTGCCAGCAGTTCATGGGACAGCCAGCATTTT. Full variable domain (missing parts from reference TRBV28 and TRBJ1-5): DVKVTQSSRYLVKRTGEKVFLECVQDMDHENMFWYRQDPGLGLRLIYFSYDVKMKEKGDIPEGYSVSREKKERFSLILESASTNQTSMYLCASSSWDSQHFGDGTRLSIL.

V usage is TRBV23-1 and J usage is TRBJ2-2; the D is unclear. TRBV23-1 is an ORF, and what it does is uncertain. V was pared by 5 bases and J by 4 bases, with 17 bases between. The CDR3 covers 16 residues. The CDR3 DNA follows: TGCGCCAGCAGTACCTGTTACGGGCTCTCCACCGGGGAGCTGTTTTTT. The encoded protein is CASSTCYGLSTGELFF.

The chain combines TRBV5-5 with TRBJ2-5, with 8 bases fitting TRBD1. From germline, CDR1 is SGHKS and CDR2 YYEKEE (reference sequence). J was trimmed by 5 bases and V by 4 bases; bases with no gene match: 7. The CDR3 extends over 14 amino acids. The CDR3 DNA follows: TGTGCCAGCAGCCCATGGACAGGGAGGGAGACCCAGTACTTC. It is translated as CASSPWTGRETQYF.

This clone was seen more than once but under ten times. The chain has TRBV29-1 and TRBJ1-1; D is unclear. Germline V gene lookup returns CDR1 SQVTM and CDR2 ANQGSEA. Trimming shortened V by 4 bases and J by 0 bases, and 12 bases separated the two germline ends. CDR3 size: 14 residues. The CDR3 spells CSVGRSSMNTEAFF. The CDR3 region has the DNA TGCAGCGTTGGAAGGTCCAGTATGAACACTGAAGCTTTCTTT.

This chain links TRBV2 with TRBJ1-2; no reliable D call. Germline assignment: CDR1 SNHLY and CDR2 FYNNEI. Trimming shortened V by 9 bases and J by 2 bases, and 7 bases separated the two germline ends. This CDR3 has 11 residues. The CDR3 nucleotides read TGTGCCAGTTCGGACAACTATGGCTACACCTTC. Its protein is CASSDNYGYTF.

The rearrangement joins TRBV6-5 to TRBJ1-2; no firm D call. CDR3 size: 13 residues. Germline V gene sequence: CDR1 MNHEY, CDR2 SVGAGI. The ends were cut back, 2 bases at V and 8 bases at J, with 12 bases in the middle. The CDR3 here is CASSYALERGYTF. The CDR3 coding sequence is TGTGCCAGCAGTTACGCCCTGGAACGGGGCTACACCTTC.

The genes are TRBV21-1 and TRBJ1-5; TRBD1 is the table's D call, not checked against the DNA. TRBV21-1 is labeled a pseudogene. The CDR3 is made up of 14 amino acids. CDR3 sequence reads: CASSIGTIKGPQHF. As DNA, the CDR3 is TGTGCCAGCAGCATAGGGACAATTAAGGGGCCCCAGCATTTT.

The V gene is TRBV5-4, the J gene TRBJ2-2, with a tentative D call TRBD2 (6 bases). Germline lookup yields CDR1 SGHNT and CDR2 YYREEE (reference sequence). V shed 6 bases and J shed 7 bases, with 7 bases lying between them. The length of the CDR3 is 11 residues. DNA for the CDR3: TGTGCCAGCACCGGGGGCGGGGAGCTGTTTTTT. Amino acid sequence: CASTGGGELFF.

This clone was detected a few times. V is TRBV19 and J is TRBJ1-5; the D is unclear. Per the germline V gene, CDR1 is LNHDA and CDR2 is SQIVND (reference sequence). The CDR3 contains 13 residues. V was cut by 9 bases and J by 2 bases, with 11 bases left in between. CDR3 in amino acids: CASSPRGNQPQHF. CDR3 DNA: TGTGCCAGCAGTCCCCGGGGCAATCAGCCCCAGCATTTT.

In this sample, this clone turned up a few times. The rearrangement links TRBV5-1 to TRBJ2-5; D not certain. V gave up 0 bases and J gave up 4 bases, with 13 bases separating them. Germline CDR1 and CDR2: SGHRS and YFSETQ. There are 15 residues in the CDR3. As DNA, the CDR3 is TGCGCCAGCAGCTTGGCCCCAACTCAGTCAGAGACCCAGTACTTC. Translated: CASSLAPTQSETQYF. Using reference TRBV5-1 and TRBJ2-5 for the parts outside the CDR3, the full variable domain is KAGVTQTPRYLIKTRGQQVTLSCSPISGHRSVSWYQQTPGQGLQFLFEYFSETQRNKGNFPGRFSGRQFSNSRSEMNVSTLELGDSALYLCASSLAPTQSETQYFGPGTRLLVL.

The chain combines TRBV5-1 with TRBJ1-2; the match to TRBD1 covers 7 bases. The CDR3 has 15 amino acids. The V segment lost 0 bases and the J segment 4 bases; nucleotides outside the gene matches: 6. Germline V CDR1 and CDR2: SGHRS, YFSETQ. Written as DNA, the CDR3 is TGCGCCAGCAGCTTGGAGGGACAGTACAGCTATGGCTACACCTTC. Translation: CASSLEGQYSYGYTF.

This clone was detected a few times. This chain joins TRBV5-4 and TRBJ2-7; tentative D call: TRBD2 (6 bases). V dropped 4 bases and J dropped 0 bases, with 11 bases sitting between them. Germline loops: CDR1 SGHNT, CDR2 YYREEE (reference sequence). There are 14 residues in the CDR3. In DNA, the CDR3 is TGTGCCAGCAGCCCGGGACTTCGCTCCTACGAGCAGTACTTC. It translates to CASSPGLRSYEQYF.

The rearrangement uses TRBV19 and TRBJ2-3; maybe TRBD2 (5 bases). This CDR3 region has 16 residues. V was cut by 3 bases and J by 6 bases, with 19 bases left in between. Germline V gene data show CDR1 as LNHDA and CDR2 as SQIVND (reference sequence). The CDR3 DNA follows: TGTGCCAGTAGTATTGGTGGCTCCTCGGGGTCCGATACGCAGTATTTT. The encoded protein is CASSIGGSSGSDTQYF.

The genes are TRBV7-2 and TRBJ2-2; D is undetermined. This CDR3 comprises 17 residues. The V gene lost 5 bases and the J gene lost 3 bases, with 19 bases spanning the gap. CDR1 is SGHTA and CDR2 is FQGNSA in the germline V gene. The DNA for the CDR3 is TGTGCCAGCAGCCCTGACCCCGCGGTGCTGGACACCGGGGAGCTGTTTTTT. Protein: CASSPDPAVLDTGELFF.

CDR3 loop: CASSPTAGELFF. For the CDR3, the DNA is TGTGCCAGCAGCCCGACAGCCGGGGAGCTGTTTTTT. The J gene is TRBJ2-2, the V gene TRBV14; tentatively, D is TRBD1 (5 bases). Trimming took off 4 bases at V and 6 bases at J, with 6 bases between the two ends. The CDR3 is made up of 12 amino acids. Germline CDR1 and CDR2: SGHDN and FVKESK.

The rearrangement joins TRBV5-4 to TRBJ2-1; D is unclear. The CDR3 is 11 amino acids. The V and J ends lost 7 bases and 5 bases respectively, with 7 bases between them. Per germline, CDR1 SGHNT and CDR2 YYREEE (reference sequence). The chain's CDR3 is CASRSNNEQFF. The CDR3 coding sequence is TGTGCCAGCCGGTCGAACAATGAGCAGTTCTTC. The complete variable domain, with remaining parts taken from reference TRBV5-4 and TRBJ2-1, reads ETGVTQSPTHLIKTRGQQVTLRCSSQSGHNTVSWYQQALGQGPQFIFQYYREEENGRGNFPPRFSGLQFPNYSSELNVNALELDDSALYLCASRSNNEQFFGPGTRLTVL.

This chain joins TRBV5-6 and TRBJ2-1, with TRBD2 matching over 8 bases. The CDR3 spans 18 residues. Germline CDR1 reads SGHDT; CDR2 reads YYEEEE. The ends lost 1 base at V and 1 base at J; junction bases unmatched: 10. The CDR3 reads CASSLSGGGLSSYNEQFF. The CDR3, as DNA: TGTGCCAGCAGCTTGAGTGGCGGGGGGCTATCTTCCTACAATGAGCAGTTCTTC. The variable domain in full, with the rest retrieved from reference TRBV5-6 and TRBJ2-1, is DAGVTQSPTHLIKTRGQQVTLRCSPKSGHDTVSWYQQALGQGPQFIFQYYEEEERQRGNFPDRFSGHQFPNYSSELNVNALLLGDSALYLCASSLSGGGLSSYNEQFFGPGTRLTVL.

The gene calls are TRBV9 and TRBJ2-5, with D perhaps TRBD2 (7 bases). V lost 2 bases and J 5 bases, leaving 13 bases between the germline ends. Germline values: CDR1 SGDLS, CDR2 YYNGEE. The CDR3 is 14 amino acids. As DNA, the CDR3 is TGTGCCAGCAGCGTTGGGGGGGCCTTTGAGACCCAGTACTTC. The encoded protein is CASSVGGAFETQYF.

The V gene is TRBV5-1, the J gene TRBJ1-1; D not resolved. This CDR3 comprises 14 residues. Germline values: CDR1 SGHRS, CDR2 YFSETQ. Trimming shortened V by 5 bases and J by 4 bases, and 15 bases separated the two germline ends. The CDR3 loop reads CASRMGKEGTEAFF. The CDR3, as DNA: TGCGCCAGCAGGATGGGGAAGGAGGGCACTGAAGCTTTCTTT.

This clone has a handful of counts. The chain joins TRBV30 to TRBJ1-4; D is possibly TRBD1 (5 bases). The V and J ends lost 3 bases and 8 bases respectively, with 19 bases between them. Germline CDR1 GTSNPN, CDR2 SVGIG (reference sequence). The CDR3 is made up of 15 amino acids. The CDR3 DNA reads as TGTGCCTGGAGCCAAGGGGCAGGGCCTGGCGAAAAACTGTTTTTT. Residues: CAWSQGAGPGEKLFF.

The chain recombines TRBV7-3 with TRBJ2-3, with TRBD1 identical over 9 bases. The CDR3 has 15 amino acids. Germline V gene sequence: CDR1 SGHTA, CDR2 FQGTGA. V lost 4 bases and J lost 2; bases outside the gene matches: 4. CDR3 coding DNA: TGTGCCAGCAGCTCACAGGGGGCGTTCACAGATACGCAGTATTTT. It encodes CASSSQGAFTDTQYF.

CDR3 nucleotide sequence: TGTGCCAGCAGCCCAGGGACAGGGATGGGGGAGCAGTACTTC. It translates to CASSPGTGMGEQYF. The J gene is TRBJ2-7, the V gene TRBV7-8; the match to TRBD1 covers 9 bases. CDR1 and CDR2 (germline): SGHVS, FQNEAQ. This CDR3 is 14 amino acids long. V was pared by 5 bases and J by 7 bases, with 9 bases of the junction left unmatched.

The rearrangement joins TRBV9 to TRBJ1-4; D is perhaps TRBD1 (5 bases). V was cut by 4 bases and J by 12 bases, with 13 bases left in between. Per germline, CDR1 SGDLS and CDR2 YYNGEE. The CDR3 loop spans 12 amino acids. The CDR3 sequence is CASSLEGRELFF. Written as DNA, the CDR3 is TGTGCCAGCAGCCTAGAGGGGCGGGAACTGTTTTTT. The variable domain in full, with the rest retrieved from reference TRBV9 and TRBJ1-4, is DSGVTQTPKHLITATGQRVTLRCSPRSGDLSVYWYQQSLDQGLQFLIQYYNGEERAKGNILERFSAQQFPDLHSELNLSSLELGDSALYFCASSLEGRELFFGSGTQLSVL.

The V and J genes are TRBV6-6 and TRBJ1-5; no clear D gene. Germline-derived CDR1 and CDR2 are MNHNY and SVGAGI (reference sequence). The CDR3 length is 12 residues. V lost 6 bases and J lost 11, with 14 bases in between. The CDR3 nucleotides read TGTGCCAGCAGCCCCGTGAGTGGGGCCCAGCATTTT. Its translation: CASSPVSGAQHF.

The V call is TRBV9, the J call TRBJ1-5, with TRBD1 matching 7 bases. Germline V CDR1 and CDR2: SGDLS, YYNGEE. CDR3 size: 15 residues. V trimming: 4 bases; J trimming: 2 bases; junction bases outside the gene matches: 6. This chain's CDR3 is CASSPRDSRNQPQHF. In DNA, the CDR3 is TGTGCCAGCAGCCCCCGGGACAGCCGCAATCAGCCCCAGCATTTT.

CDR3 sequence reads: CASSLTGYEQYF. For the CDR3, the DNA is TGTGCCAGCAGTTTAACAGGGTACGAGCAGTACTTC. V and J are TRBV27 and TRBJ2-7, with D possibly being TRBD1 (6 bases). The CDR3 covers 12 residues. The germline V gene encodes CDR1 MNHEY and CDR2 SMNVEV (reference sequence). The V and J ends lost 2 bases and 4 bases respectively, with 6 bases between them.

V gene TRBV9 combines with J gene TRBJ2-7; 7 nucleotides match TRBD1. The CDR3 is 14 residues long. The V and J ends lost 3 bases and 0 bases, in that order; junction bases with no gene match: 3. Germline CDR1 is SGDLS and CDR2 is YYNGEE. The CDR3 region has the DNA TGTGCCAGCAGCGCGGGACAGAGCTCCTACGAGCAGTACTTC. Translating gives CASSAGQSSYEQYF.